Following are 2 T cell receptor beta chains from one sample sequenced in a study of blood T cell repertoires in COVID-19. Using immunoSEQ multiplex PCR, the repertoire was profiled, and TCRdb retains in-frame clones only, with some absent. The sample shows some 140,000 clones, roughly 82% of them seen only once. Sequences were obtained from peripheral blood. The receptors originated from an elderly man with acute or convalescent COVID-19.

The chain uses TRBV5-3 and TRBJ1-5, with 7 bases matching TRBD1. TRBV5-3 has ORF status, its function being uncertain. Germline trimming cut 4 bases from V and 5 bases from J; bases unmatched to any gene: 9. This CDR3 comprises 15 residues. The CDR3 region has the DNA TGTGCCAGAAGCAGACGACAGGGAATATATCAGCCCCAGCATTTT. Amino acid sequence: CARSRRQGIYQPQHF.

This chain connects TRBV5-5 to TRBJ1-5; D unclear. The length of the CDR3 is 13 residues. V shed 1 base and J shed 9 bases, with 11 bases lying between them. Germline V gives CDR1 SGHKS, CDR2 YYEKEE (reference sequence). The CDR3 protein is CASSLSGAGPQHF. The CDR3 DNA reads as TGTGCCAGCAGCTTGTCGGGAGCCGGGCCCCAGCATTTT.